The clone carrying this TCR beta chain was observed a few times. The antigen is unknown. A single record per CDR3 protein comes from TCRdb applying MiXCR to the RT-PCR reads. The sample includes roughly 760,000 distinct CDR3 sequences, approximately 21% of them seen just once. The data stem from a study of response to subunit inactivated influenza vaccine. V lost 5 bases to trimming and J lost 3 bases, with 9 bases between them. The germline gives CDR1 GTSNPN, CDR2 SVGIG (reference sequence). This CDR3 is built from 12 residues. Study-level results: It was the authors' suggestion that each seasonal influenza vaccination recruits few new T cells.

The sequence was obtained from a man aged 45-65 years who received an inactivated influenza vaccine. The chain combines TRBV30 with TRBJ2-3; perhaps TRBD2 as D (5 bases). The material sequenced was PBMCs from blood, taken 5 days after vaccination. In DNA, the CDR3 is TGTGCCTGGTCCCGAGGGACAGATACGCAGTATTTT. Protein product: CAWSRGTDTQYF.